In its sample, the clone carrying this TCR beta chain was seen a few times. This specimen comes from a study of blood T cell repertoires in COVID-19. Sequencing was performed with immunoSEQ multiplex PCR; in TCRdb, only in-frame clones are kept and a portion is missing. The table lists approximately 150,000 clones, about 91% of them singletons, with around 26% in the top ten. The sequence came from a human donor in a cohort sampled during active COVID-19. The sample was peripheral blood.

DNA for the CDR3: TGTGCCAGCACCCCGCGGGGGTTCCAAGGCCAAGAGACCCAGTACTTC. Translated, it gives CASTPRGFQGQETQYF. V usage is TRBV5-4 and J usage is TRBJ2-5; 7 bases match TRBD2. This CDR3 has 16 residues. Germline assignment: CDR1 SGHNT and CDR2 YYREEE (reference sequence). Trimming took 6 bases from V and 1 from J; bases not matched to a gene: 12.